This T cell receptor (beta chain) was observed in a study of T cells expressing NK-cell markers. The overall study: There were seven HCMV-seropositive donors and one seronegative donor among the eight sequenced.

TCRdb re-analyzed the 5' RACE reads; it lists each CDR3 protein once, without DNA. The sample's table shows roughly 350,000 distinct CDR3 sequences. CDR3 length: 17 residues. Germline V gene lookup returns CDR1 MDHEN and CDR2 SYDVKM. This chain joins TRBV28 and TRBJ2-7; TCRdb indicates TRBD1, and absent DNA this call remains unverified. Sequencing was done on a sample of blood T cells: a sorted CD56 or NKG2C T cell subset, CD4+ or CD8+ T cells, or bulk PBMC T cells (not recorded which). The sequence derives from a man aged 18-70 years in good health. The CDR3 reads CASSSTTQGANPYEQYF.